These 20 T cell receptor beta chains came from one sample sequenced in a study of shared T cell receptors in the human thymus. Here immunoSEQ multiplex PCR was the method, and the copy in TCRdb shows in-frame clones only, minus some. The table lists some 760,000 clones, roughly 85% of them singletons. The data also belong to a second study, concerning human thymus T cells.

Specimen: thymocytes. Receptor source: a girl younger than two with a congenital heart defect.

V gene TRBV5-1 combines with J gene TRBJ2-1; 7 bases line up with TRBD2. The CDR3 is 16 residues long. Germline V CDR1 and CDR2: SGHRS, YFSETQ. V shed 0 bases, J shed 4 bases, and the junction held 7 bases outside the gene matches. The chain's CDR3 is CASSLGREKPYNEQFF. CDR3 DNA: TGCGCCAGCAGCTTGGGGCGGGAGAAGCCTTACAATGAGCAGTTCTTC. Full variable domain (missing parts from reference TRBV5-1 and TRBJ2-1): KAGVTQTPRYLIKTRGQQVTLSCSPISGHRSVSWYQQTPGQGLQFLFEYFSETQRNKGNFPGRFSGRQFSNSRSEMNVSTLELGDSALYLCASSLGREKPYNEQFFGPGTRLTVL.

The rearrangement joins TRBV6-5 to TRBJ2-1; D gene uncertain. Trimming took off 10 bases at V and 3 bases at J, with 19 bases between the two ends. The CDR3 covers 15 residues. The germline gives CDR1 MNHEY, CDR2 SVGAGI. The CDR3, as DNA: TGTGCCACCAGGAGCCCTAAGCCCCTCTACAATGAGCAGTTCTTC. As protein: CATRSPKPLYNEQFF.

This clone has just a few counts. The V gene is TRBV7-3, the J gene TRBJ2-3, with D possibly being TRBD1 (6 bases). The germline V and J ends were trimmed by 2 bases and 4 bases, with 13 bases remaining between them. CDR3 length equals 15 residues. Germline V gene lookup returns CDR1 SGHTA and CDR2 FQGTGA. The CDR3, as DNA: TGTGCCAGCAGCTTAGCAGGGGTTGGGGCAGATACGCAGTATTTT. This sequence encodes CASSLAGVGADTQYF.

The rearrangement links TRBV29-1 to TRBJ2-1; tentatively, D is TRBD1 (8 bases). The CDR3 sequence is 14 residues long. The V and J ends lost 3 bases and 6 bases respectively, with 15 bases between them. CDR1 and CDR2 from the germline V gene are SQVTM and ANQGSEA. The CDR3 reads CSVDRTGRGNEQFF. The CDR3 bases are TGCAGCGTTGATCGGACAGGGAGGGGCAATGAGCAGTTCTTC.

The chain recombines TRBV19 with TRBJ1-5; unclear D gene. The CDR3 sequence is 18 residues long. V gave up 7 bases and J gave up 0 bases, with 22 bases separating them. The V gene's germline CDR1 is LNHDA and CDR2 SQIVND (reference sequence). Here the CDR3 DNA reads TGTGCCAGTACCGGAGCGACCAAGAAAAGATATAGCAATCAGCCCCAGCATTTT. Protein product: CASTGATKKRYSNQPQHF.

V usage is TRBV5-1 and J usage is TRBJ2-7, with a tentative D call TRBD1 (6 bases). The CDR3 runs 14 residues. V was pared by 2 bases and J by 2 bases, with 11 bases between. The germline CDR1 and CDR2 sequences are SGHRS and YFSETQ. CDR3 DNA: TGCGCCAGCAGCTTACACAGGGAAACCTACGAGCAGTACTTC. It translates to CASSLHRETYEQYF.

The chain is built from TRBV4-1 and TRBJ1-2; D remains ambiguous. Trimming pared 3 bases from V and 1 base from J, leaving 12 bases between. This CDR3 spans 15 amino acids. Germline V gene sequence: CDR1 MGHRA, CDR2 YSYEKL. CDR3 sequence: CASSHWREFNYGYTF. Written as DNA, the CDR3 is TGCGCCAGCAGCCACTGGAGGGAATTTAACTATGGCTACACCTTC.

V and J are TRBV7-9 and TRBJ2-1; no clear D. The CDR3 sequence is 15 residues long. The V end was cut by 2 bases, the J end by 1 base, with 9 bases between. Germline CDR1 reads SEHNR; CDR2 reads FQNEAQ (reference sequence). The CDR3 DNA sequence: TGTGCCAGCAGCTTAAGCGATGGTTCCTACAATGAGCAGTTCTTC. Protein: CASSLSDGSYNEQFF.

This clone was counted once. The V call is TRBV4-2, the J call TRBJ2-2, with TRBD2 matching over 8 bases. J lost 0 bases, V lost 0 bases, and 6 bases had no gene match. The CDR3 is 18 residues long. Germline assignment: CDR1 LGHNA and CDR2 YNFKEQ. The CDR3 here is CASSQDYLAGSNTGELFF. In nucleotides, the CDR3 is TGTGCCAGCAGCCAAGATTATTTAGCGGGGTCGAACACCGGGGAGCTGTTTTTT.

This clone was counted only a few times. V is TRBV6-5 and J is TRBJ1-5; 7 nucleotides match TRBD1. V lost 6 bases to trimming and J lost 4 bases; unmatched junction nucleotides: 9. The CDR3 covers 15 residues. Germline CDR1 and CDR2: MNHEY and SVGAGI. The CDR3: CASSPDRDPNQPQHF. The CDR3 DNA reads as TGTGCCAGCAGCCCAGACAGGGACCCAAATCAGCCCCAGCATTTT.

The chain is built from TRBV4-2 and TRBJ1-2; 7 bases match TRBD1. CDR1 and CDR2 from the germline V gene are LGHNA and YNFKEQ. With V trimmed by 1 base and J by 3 bases, 8 bases remained unmatched. The CDR3 has 16 amino acids. The CDR3 is CASSQAGRGKDYGYTF. The CDR3 DNA sequence: TGTGCCAGCAGCCAAGCCGGCAGGGGGAAGGACTATGGCTACACCTTC.

The genes are TRBV19 and TRBJ2-5; 9 bases are shared with TRBD2. This CDR3 contains 16 residues. V shed 4 bases and J 2 bases; nucleotides not matched to a gene: 8. Per the germline V gene, CDR1 is LNHDA and CDR2 is SQIVND (reference sequence). Written as DNA, the CDR3 is TGTGCCAGTAGTAGAGAGCGGGGGGCAAATCAAGAGACCCAGTACTTC. It yields the protein CASSRERGANQETQYF.

The rearrangement links TRBV27 to TRBJ2-6, with 8 bases that match TRBD1. This CDR3 is 16 amino acids long. Germline CDR1 reads MNHEY; CDR2 reads SMNVEV (reference sequence). Germline trimming cut 5 bases from V and 4 bases from J; bases unmatched to any gene: 7. In nucleotides, the CDR3 is TGTGCCAGCAGTCCCCTCAGGGGGCCAGGGGCCAACGTCCTGACTTTC. Protein: CASSPLRGPGANVLTF.

For this clone: The junction departs from the called germline gene at one end, perhaps through a read error. The chain is built from TRBV9 and TRBJ2-5; D gene unclear. Germline V gives CDR1 SGDLS, CDR2 YYNGEE. CDR3 length: 8 residues. The CDR3 DNA is TGTGCCAGCAGGTTGCGCGACTTC. Encoded protein: CASRLRDF.

About this clone: No conserved phenylalanine or tryptophan ends this CDR3, so it is likely a read error. The chain links TRBV6-5 to TRBJ1-5; maybe TRBD1 (6 bases). The CDR3 has 15 amino acids. Germline CDR1 and CDR2: MNHEY and SVGAGI. V lost 6 bases and J 3 bases, leaving 15 bases between the germline ends. The CDR3 DNA reads as TGTGCCAGCAGAAGTCTTGAGGGGGTCAATCAGCCCCAGCATCTT. Translated, it gives CASRSLEGVNQPQHL.

In its sample, this clone was seen once. The chain couples TRBV28 to TRBJ1-2; 9 bases fit TRBD1. V dropped 6 bases and J dropped 5; count of bases not matched to a gene: 13. The CDR3 extends over 16 amino acids. Germline V lookup: CDR1 MDHEN, CDR2 SYDVKM. CDR3 sequence reads: CASRTIYRGRRYGYTF. DNA of the CDR3: TGTGCCAGCAGGACTATCTACAGGGGGCGGAGGTATGGCTACACCTTC.

This clone was counted a few times. The chain combines TRBV20-1 with TRBJ1-1; TRBD1 aligns across 7 bases. The junction had 3 bases not matched to a gene; V was cut back by 3 bases and J by 8 bases. CDR3 length: 11 amino acids. The germline V gene encodes CDR1 DFQATT and CDR2 SNEGSKA (reference sequence). The CDR3 region is CSASIQGEAFF. The DNA of the CDR3 is TGCAGTGCTAGCATACAGGGGGAAGCTTTCTTT.

This rearrangement joins TRBV5-1 to TRBJ1-5; a weak D match, TRBD1 (6 bases). This CDR3 spans 14 amino acids. The V end lost 3 bases, the J end lost 7 bases, and 14 bases lay between the germline ends. In germline, CDR1 is SGHRS, CDR2 YFSETQ. The chain's CDR3 is CASSYTGYGQPQHF. CDR3 DNA sequence: TGCGCCAGCAGCTACACAGGGTACGGACAGCCCCAGCATTTT.

The rearrangement joins TRBV28 to TRBJ1-1; TRBD1 agrees at 7 bases. Germline loops: CDR1 MDHEN, CDR2 SYDVKM. This CDR3 region has 18 residues. The ends lost 0 bases at V and 3 bases at J; junction bases unmatched: 13. In DNA form, the CDR3 reads TGTGCCAGCAGTTTATGCGGGGGAATTACAGGGGTGGACACTGAAGCTTTCTTT. Translation: CASSLCGGITGVDTEAFF.

The J gene is TRBJ1-2, the V gene TRBV6-5, with 10 bases lining up with TRBD1. The V gene end was trimmed by 6 bases and the J gene end by 4 bases; junction bases not matched to a gene: 11. Germline CDR1 MNHEY, CDR2 SVGAGI. This CDR3 has 16 amino acids. CDR3 loop: CASRYRDRGFVYGYTF. In DNA form, the CDR3 reads TGTGCCAGCAGATACCGGGACAGGGGTTTTGTCTATGGCTACACCTTC.